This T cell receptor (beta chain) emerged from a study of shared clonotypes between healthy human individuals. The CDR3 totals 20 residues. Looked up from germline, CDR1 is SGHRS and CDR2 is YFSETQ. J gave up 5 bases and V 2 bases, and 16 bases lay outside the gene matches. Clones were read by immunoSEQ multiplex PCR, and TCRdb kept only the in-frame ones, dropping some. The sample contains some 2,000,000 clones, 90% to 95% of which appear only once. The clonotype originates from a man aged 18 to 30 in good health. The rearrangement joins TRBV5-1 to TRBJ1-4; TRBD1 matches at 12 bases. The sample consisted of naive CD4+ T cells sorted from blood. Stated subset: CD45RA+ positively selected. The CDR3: CASSFWSPGTGGAGNEKLFF. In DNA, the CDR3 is TGCGCCAGCAGCTTCTGGTCCCCCGGGACAGGGGGCGCCGGAAATGAAAAACTGTTTTTT.